The entry that follows covers one T cell receptor beta chain sequence. What it recognizes is unknown. The entry originates in a study of cytomegalovirus exposure and HLA in healthy donors. Study at large: T cells numbering about 200 million yielded 100 million to 120 million unique TCR beta sequences in an earlier analysis. Study-level points and caveats: Reported performance of the classifier showed diagnosis of cytomegalovirus status with high specificity and sensitivity. Later analysis demonstrated an association between a missense DCLRE1C variant and TCR beta V- and J-gene trimming. The majority of CMV-associated TCR beta chains were reported as apparently HLA-restricted in a later analysis.

PCR used 60 Vbeta primers and 13 Jbeta primers. TCRdb's table, derived via immunoSEQ multiplex PCR, lists solely in-frame clones and lacks some. The sample records approximately 64,000 clones, under 85% being singletons. The sequencing input was PBMCs. The source is a male donor in good health and CMV-seropositive.

The CDR3 DNA reads as TGTGCCAGCAGCCCACGGGGTAGCTCCTACAATGAGCAGTTCTTC. It encodes CASSPRGSSYNEQFF. This sequence joins TRBV11-2 and TRBJ2-1; D is perhaps TRBD2 (5 bases). Germline loops: CDR1 SGHAT, CDR2 FQNNGV. The CDR3 sequence is 15 residues long. The V end lost 5 bases, the J end lost 0 bases, and 11 bases lay between the germline ends.